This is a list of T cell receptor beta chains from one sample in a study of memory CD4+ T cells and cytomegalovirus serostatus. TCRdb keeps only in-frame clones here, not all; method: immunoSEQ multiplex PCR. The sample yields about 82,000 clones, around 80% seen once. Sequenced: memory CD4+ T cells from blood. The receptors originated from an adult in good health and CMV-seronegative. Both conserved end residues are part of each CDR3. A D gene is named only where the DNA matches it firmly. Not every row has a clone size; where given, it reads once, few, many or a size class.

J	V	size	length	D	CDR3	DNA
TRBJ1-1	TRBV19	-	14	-	CASSYRQGHREAFF	TGTGCCAGTAGTTATCGGCAGGGTCACAGAGAAGCTTTCTTT
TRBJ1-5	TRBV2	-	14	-	CASTLQGNNQPQHF	TGTGCCAGCACCTTACAGGGCAATAATCAGCCCCAGCATTTT
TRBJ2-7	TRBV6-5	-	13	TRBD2	CASRDTGGNEQYF	TGTGCCAGCAGGGACACGGGGGGAAACGAGCAGTACTTC
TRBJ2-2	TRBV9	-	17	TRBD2	CASSPRVTSGGSGELFF	TGTGCCAGCAGCCCGAGAGTAACTAGCGGGGGGTCTGGGGAGCTGTTTTTT
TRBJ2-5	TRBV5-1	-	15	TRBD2	CASSSGLAGYETQYF	TGCGCCAGCAGCTCGGGACTAGCGGGGTATGAGACCCAGTACTTC
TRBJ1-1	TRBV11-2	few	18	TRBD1	CASSLALPTGGRNTEAFF	TGTGCCAGCAGCTTAGCCTTACCGACAGGGGGCAGGAACACTGAAGCTTTCTTT
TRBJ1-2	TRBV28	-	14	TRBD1	CASSLWGQGGGYTF	TGTGCCAGCAGTTTATGGGGACAGGGAGGGGGCTACACCTTC
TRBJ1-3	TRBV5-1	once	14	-	CASSFTETGNTIYF	TGCGCCAGCAGCTTTACCGAAACTGGAAACACCATATATTTT
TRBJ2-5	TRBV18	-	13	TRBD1	CASSPQGAETQYF	TGTGCCAGCTCACCACAGGGGGCCGAGACCCAGTACTTC
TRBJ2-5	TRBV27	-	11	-	CASSFQETQYF	TGTGCCAGCAGTTTCCAAGAGACCCAGTACTTC
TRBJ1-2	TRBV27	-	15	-	CASSFGSSGTYGYTF	TGTGCCAGCAGTTTCGGGAGTTCAGGGACCTATGGCTACACCTTC
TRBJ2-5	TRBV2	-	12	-	CASRGGQETQYF	TGTGCCAGCAGGGGGGGCCAAGAGACCCAGTACTTC
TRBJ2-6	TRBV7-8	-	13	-	CASSLPGANVLTF	TGTGCCAGCAGCTTACCTGGGGCCAACGTCCTGACTTTC
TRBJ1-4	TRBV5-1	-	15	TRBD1	CASSLAAGQNEKLFF	TGCGCCAGCAGCTTGGCGGCGGGACAGAATGAAAAACTGTTTTTT
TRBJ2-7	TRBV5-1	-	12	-	CASSLDRYEQYF	TGCGCCAGCAGCTTGGACCGTTACGAGCAGTACTTC
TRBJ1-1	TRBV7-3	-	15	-	CASSLGARLNTEAFF	TGTGCCAGCAGCTTAGGGGCTCGACTGAACACTGAAGCTTTCTTT
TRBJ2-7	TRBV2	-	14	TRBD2	CASSDIAGTYEQYF	TGTGCCAGCAGTGATATAGCGGGAACCTACGAGCAGTACTTC
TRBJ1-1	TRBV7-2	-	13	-	CASSPRVNTEAFF	TGTGCCAGCAGCCCAAGGGTGAACACTGAAGCTTTCTTT
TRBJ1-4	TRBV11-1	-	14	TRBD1	CASSSTGVGEKLFF	TGTGCCAGCAGCTCGACAGGGGTCGGTGAAAAACTGTTTTTT
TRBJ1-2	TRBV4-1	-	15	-	CASSPRGGDHYGYTF	TGCGCCAGCAGCCCACGGGGGGGTGATCACTATGGCTACACCTTC
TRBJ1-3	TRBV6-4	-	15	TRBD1	CASSLDREPGNTIYF	TGTGCCAGCAGTCTAGACAGGGAACCTGGAAACACCATATATTTT
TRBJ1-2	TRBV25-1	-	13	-	CASSELWARSYTF	TGTGCCAGCAGTGAATTGTGGGCGCGAAGCTACACCTTC
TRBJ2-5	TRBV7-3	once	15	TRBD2	CASSLSGGAGETQYF	TGTGCCAGCAGCTTAAGCGGGGGGGCAGGAGAGACCCAGTACTTC
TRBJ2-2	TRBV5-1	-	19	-	CASSFGDGRRGLDTGELFF	TGCGCCAGCAGCTTCGGGGACGGAAGACGGGGGTTAGACACCGGGGAGCTGTTTTTT
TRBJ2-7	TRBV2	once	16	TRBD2	CASREYSGDFPYEQYF	TGTGCCAGCAGAGAATATAGCGGGGACTTTCCCTACGAGCAGTACTTC
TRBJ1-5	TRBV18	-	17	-	CASSPTGAGYSNQPQHF	TGTGCCAGCTCACCAACAGGTGCGGGGTATAGCAATCAGCCCCAGCATTTT
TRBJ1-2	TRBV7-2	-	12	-	CAIKGVHYGYTF	TGTGCCATCAAGGGGGTTCACTATGGCTACACCTTC
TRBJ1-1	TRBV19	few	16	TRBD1	CASSKGTGWLGAEAFF	TGTGCCAGTAGTAAAGGGACAGGGTGGCTGGGTGCTGAAGCTTTCTTT
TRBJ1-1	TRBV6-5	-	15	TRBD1	CASTRPTGERTEAFF	TGTGCCAGCACTCGACCGACAGGGGAGCGCACTGAAGCTTTCTTT